Shown below are 15 T cell receptor beta chains from a single sample sequenced in a study of Ad26.COV2.S vaccination and SARS-CoV-2 variants. Assay: immunoSEQ multiplex PCR; the TCRdb copy retains only in-frame clones and omits some. Found here are 450,000 to 550,000 clones, nearly 90% of them singletons; the top ten hold 2.5% to 3%. Treatment meaning: some 20 received Ad26.COV2.S at low or high dose, single or two shots; several received placebo; per-sample allocation not given. Day 63 following the first vaccine or placebo injection was when the samples were taken. Here the sequenced sample was peripheral blood, taken in a trial of Ad26.COV2.S vaccine versus placebo. Receptors originate from a person between 18 and 65 years old who received the Ad26.COV2.S COVID-19 vaccine or a placebo.

The chain recombines TRBV24-1 with TRBJ1-2; D gene ambiguous. CDR3 length: 11 amino acids. CDR1 and CDR2 (germline): KGHDR, SFDVKD. V gave up 0 bases and J gave up 10 bases, with 5 bases separating them. CDR3 bases: TGTGCCACCAGTGATTTGACGGACTACACCTTC. Translated: CATSDLTDYTF.

As DNA, the CDR3 is TGTGCCAGCAGCGTATCCGGAGGGGTCCTCTCTGGAAACACCATATATTTT. Its protein product is CASSVSGGVLSGNTIYF. The chain combines TRBV5-6 with TRBJ1-3, with TRBD1 as a possible D gene (5 bases). The CDR3 consists of 17 residues. Between the trimmed V and J ends, which lost 4 bases and 0 bases, there was a span of 17 bases. Germline V gives CDR1 SGHDT, CDR2 YYEEEE. The whole variable domain, remainder taken from reference TRBV5-6 and TRBJ1-3, is DAGVTQSPTHLIKTRGQQVTLRCSPKSGHDTVSWYQQALGQGPQFIFQYYEEEERQRGNFPDRFSGHQFPNYSSELNVNALLLGDSALYLCASSVSGGVLSGNTIYFGEGSWLTVV.

This clone occurred once. The V and J genes are TRBV10-3 and TRBJ1-1; D ambiguous. V lost 10 bases to trimming and J lost 1 base, with 13 bases between them. The V gene's germline CDR1 is ENHRY and CDR2 SYGVKD. CDR3 length: 13 amino acids. In DNA form, the CDR3 reads TGTGCCACCTTAGGAGTGCCGAACACTGAAGCTTTCTTT. It translates to CATLGVPNTEAFF.

The V gene is TRBV21-1, the J gene TRBJ1-1. TRBV21-1 is described as a pseudogene. CDR3 length equals 14 residues. CDR3 sequence reads: CASSNRVEDTEAFF. In DNA, the CDR3 is TGTGCCAGCAGCAATCGGGTGGAGGACACTGAAGCTTTCTTT.

The chain has TRBV7-9 and TRBJ2-1, with D possibly TRBD1 on 6 matching bases. There are 15 residues in the CDR3. Trimming took off 5 bases at V and 0 bases at J, with 11 bases between the two ends. Per the germline V gene, CDR1 is SEHNR and CDR2 is FQNEAQ (reference sequence). DNA for the CDR3: TGTGCCAGCAGCCCTGGACAGCACTCCTACAATGAGCAGTTCTTC. As protein: CASSPGQHSYNEQFF.

V gene TRBV3-1 (or the pseudogene TRBV3-2) combines with J gene TRBJ2-2; D remains ambiguous. CDR1 LGHDT and CDR2 YNNKEL come from the germline V gene (reference sequence). Trimming cost V 3 bases and J 1 base, with 3 bases left between them. This CDR3 comprises 13 residues. The chain's CDR3 is CASSHRNTGELFF. The CDR3, as DNA: TGTGCCAGCAGCCATCGGAACACCGGGGAGCTGTTTTTT.

For this clone: This sample includes further DNA sequences coding for the same CDR3. The chain uses TRBV28 and TRBJ2-7; D call uncertain. Germline CDR1 is MDHEN and CDR2 is SYDVKM. The CDR3 totals 12 residues. V lost 3 bases and J lost 1, with 4 bases in between. CDR3 amino acids: CASSFLSYEQYF. The CDR3, as DNA: TGTGCCAGCAGTTTCTTATCCTACGAGCAGTACTTC.

The J gene is TRBJ1-2, the V gene TRBV3-1 (or the pseudogene TRBV3-2); D is ambiguous. CDR3 length: 13 amino acids. V lost 1 base, J lost 8 bases, and 11 bases lay in between. From germline, CDR1 is LGHDT and CDR2 YNNKEL (reference sequence). This chain's CDR3 is CASSQGVGEGYTF. Written as DNA, the CDR3 is TGTGCCAGCAGCCAAGGTGTCGGGGAGGGCTACACCTTC.

The CDR3 DNA sequence: TGTGCCAGTTCTCGCGGGGGGGATCAAGAGACCCAGTACTTC. Its translation is CASSRGGDQETQYF. This chain joins TRBV25-1 and TRBJ2-5; 9 bases are a match to TRBD2. CDR1 and CDR2 (germline): MGHDK, SYGVNS. The V segment lost 9 bases and the J segment 2 bases; nucleotides outside the gene matches: 7. This CDR3 has 14 residues.

This chain links TRBV9 with TRBJ1-2, with D possibly TRBD1 on 6 matching bases. The CDR3 totals 14 residues. Trimming cost V 7 bases and J 5 bases, with 18 bases left between them. Looked up from germline, CDR1 is SGDLS and CDR2 is YYNGEE. CDR3 sequence reads: CASGGGAVVYGYTF. DNA for the CDR3: TGTGCCAGCGGAGGGGGGGCGGTGGTTTATGGCTACACCTTC.

The chain recombines TRBV29-1 with TRBJ2-1; D is undetermined. Germline lookup yields CDR1 SQVTM and CDR2 ANQGSEA. This CDR3 region has 15 residues. Trimming cost V 0 bases and J 2 bases, with 11 bases left between them. The CDR3 bases are TGCAGCGTTGAAGATAGGAAGAGGACCTACAATGAGCAGTTCTTC. This codes for CSVEDRKRTYNEQFF.

The CDR3 region is CASSLRGVMNTEAFF. CDR3 bases: TGTGCCAGCAGCTTAAGGGGGGTTATGAACACTGAAGCTTTCTTT. The rearrangement links TRBV7-8 to TRBJ1-1; TRBD1 might be the D (6 bases). Deletions cut 2 bases from V and 0 bases from J, with 10 bases between. From germline, CDR1 is SGHVS and CDR2 FQNEAQ. The CDR3 totals 15 residues.

The J gene is TRBJ2-3, the V gene TRBV9; 9 bases agree with TRBD1. The CDR3 extends over 16 amino acids. Germline CDR1 and CDR2: SGDLS and YYNGEE. V shed 4 bases, J shed 2 bases, and the junction held 8 bases outside the gene matches. CDR3 in amino acids: CASSLRTGASTDTQYF. DNA of the CDR3: TGTGCCAGCAGCCTACGGACAGGGGCCTCCACAGATACGCAGTATTTT.

V gene TRBV9 combines with J gene TRBJ2-3; D is tentatively TRBD1 or TRBD2 (5 bases each). V was shortened by 3 bases and J by 2 bases, with 10 bases between the two germline ends. The CDR3 loop spans 14 amino acids. From germline, CDR1 is SGDLS and CDR2 YYNGEE. CDR3 bases: TGTGCCAGCAGCGCCTGGGGGTTCACAGATACGCAGTATTTT. Translated: CASSAWGFTDTQYF.

This chain uses TRBV7-3 with TRBJ1-1, with D maybe TRBD1 (5 bases). This CDR3 spans 13 amino acids. Germline values: CDR1 SGHTA, CDR2 FQGTGA. Trimming cost V 6 bases and J 0 bases, with 8 bases left between them. The CDR3 sequence is CASSRGVNTEAFF. In DNA, the CDR3 is TGTGCCAGCAGTCGAGGGGTGAACACTGAAGCTTTCTTT.